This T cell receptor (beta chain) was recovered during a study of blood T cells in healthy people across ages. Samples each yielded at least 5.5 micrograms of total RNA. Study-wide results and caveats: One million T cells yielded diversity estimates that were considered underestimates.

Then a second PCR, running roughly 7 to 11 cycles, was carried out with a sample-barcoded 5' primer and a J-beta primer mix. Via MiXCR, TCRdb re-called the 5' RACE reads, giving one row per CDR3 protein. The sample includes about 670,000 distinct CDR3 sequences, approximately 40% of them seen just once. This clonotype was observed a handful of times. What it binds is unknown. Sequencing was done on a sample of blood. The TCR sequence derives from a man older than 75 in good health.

The DNA for the CDR3 is TGCGCCAGCAGCCTTCGGACGGAGGCTGGTAGCGGCGAGCAGTACTTC. It codes for CASSLRTEAGSGEQYF. This chain links TRBV4-1 with TRBJ2-7; tentatively, D is TRBD2 (6 bases). V was trimmed by 4 bases and J by 6 bases, leaving 22 bases between them. Germline V gene data show CDR1 as MGHRA and CDR2 as YSYEKL. This CDR3 has 16 residues.